This T cell receptor beta chain was profiled in a study of shared clonotypes between healthy human individuals. Study results and limitations: Memory subsets generally showed lower estimated richness than naive subsets. Clonotypes shared by all four sorted-subset donors had higher generation probabilities than non-shared clonotypes.

TCRdb keeps only in-frame clones here, not all; method: immunoSEQ multiplex PCR. This sample has a few million clones; 90% to 96% occur once, and the top ten carry less than 0.15%. This clone was detected once. Its antigen is undetermined. V was pared by 0 bases and J by 0 bases, with 9 bases between. Germline CDR1 SGHNT, CDR2 YYREEE (reference sequence). The CDR3 runs to 15 residues. Sequencing input: naive CD4+ T cells sorted from blood. The sample's subset: CD45RA+ positively selected. This receptor was taken from a man younger than 35 in good health. V gene TRBV5-4 combines with J gene TRBJ1-1; D is ambiguous. The CDR3 reads CASSLAGRMNTEAFF. The CDR3 DNA reads TGTGCCAGCAGCTTGGCTGGCAGGATGAACACTGAAGCTTTCTTT.